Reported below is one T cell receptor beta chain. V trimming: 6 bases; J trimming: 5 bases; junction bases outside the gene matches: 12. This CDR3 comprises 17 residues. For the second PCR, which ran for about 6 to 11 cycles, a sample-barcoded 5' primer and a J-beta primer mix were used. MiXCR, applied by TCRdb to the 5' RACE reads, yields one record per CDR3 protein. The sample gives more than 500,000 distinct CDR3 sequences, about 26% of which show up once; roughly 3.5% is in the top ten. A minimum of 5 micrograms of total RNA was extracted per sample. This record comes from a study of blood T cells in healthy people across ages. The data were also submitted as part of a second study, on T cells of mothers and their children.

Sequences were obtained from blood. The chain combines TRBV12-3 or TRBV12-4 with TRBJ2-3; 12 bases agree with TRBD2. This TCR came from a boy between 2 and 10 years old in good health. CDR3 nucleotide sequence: TGTGCCAGCAGGCACTCTAGCGGGAGGGCCGGGGAAGATACGCAGTATTTT. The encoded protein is CASRHSSGRAGEDTQYF.